This TCR beta chain stems from a study of T cell responses to AZD1222 COVID-19 vaccine. CDR3 length: 15 residues. Looked up from germline, CDR1 is GTSNPN and CDR2 is SVGIG (reference sequence). The germline V and J ends were trimmed by 1 base and 5 bases, with 18 bases remaining between them. TCRdb's copy holds only in-frame clones and misses some; the assay was immunoSEQ multiplex PCR. Found here are about 17,000 clones, around 83% of them singletons; the top ten hold approximately 15%. The sequenced sample was peripheral blood, obtained 28 days after the second AZD1222 dose. This rearrangement joins TRBV30 to TRBJ2-7, with D tentatively TRBD1 (5 bases). The receptor's source is an adult who received the AZD1222 COVID-19 vaccine. The CDR3 sequence is CAWSAPDTFLDEQYF. Written as DNA, the CDR3 is TGTGCCTGGAGTGCCCCGGACACTTTTTTGGACGAGCAGTACTTC.